This TCR beta chain was retrieved from a study of CD8 T cells in ankylosing spondylitis. With respect to this clonotype: Its specificity is not known.

TCRdb redid the calling of the 5' RACE reads with MiXCR, one entry per CDR3 protein. The sample includes about 800,000 distinct CDR3 sequences, 12% of them seen just once. Broader study findings: Several highly homologous variants made up a TCR beta motif, and this motif appeared characteristic of ankylosing spondylitis blood.

The ends were cut back, 7 bases at V and 1 base at J, with 13 bases in the middle. Germline CDR1 reads MNHEY; CDR2 reads SMNVEV (reference sequence). The CDR3 loop spans 15 amino acids. Material for sequencing was blood, either unsorted or a sorted T cell fraction (not recorded which). V is TRBV27 and J is TRBJ2-2, with D possibly TRBD2 on 6 matching bases. This receptor was taken from a male donor with ankylosing spondylitis. The DNA of the CDR3 is TGTGCCAGCAACCCGGGACTCCGGAACACCGGGGAGCTGTTTTTT. Encoded protein: CASNPGLRNTGELFF.